A single sample is the source of the 5 T cell receptor beta chains below, sequenced in a study of human T cells and chemical hapten exposure (dated by TCRdb to the early 2020s). Library preparation used RACE. Instrument used: NextSeq 500. TCRdb reprocessed the public reads (quality trimming at Q25 with fastp, clone calling with MiXCR) and kept in-frame beta chains. Under each unique CDR3 protein, matching rows form one entry showing the most common genes and DNA. The sample includes tens of thousands of distinct CDR3 sequences, with 10% observed a single time. Approximately 6.2% of the sample is held by the ten biggest clonotypes. The time point label corresponds to: pre-sensitization, week 0. In the paper's terms, the treatment or condition label means: therapeutic diphenylcyclopropenone sensitization with weekly scalp DPC. The sequencing used whole blood, collected in connection with sensitization to the hapten diphenylcyclopropenone (DPC). The receptors originated from a man aged 25 to 40 with alopecia areata. Some clones in this sample may be carry-over from other donors' samples.

The sample holds many counts of this clonotype. CDR3 nucleotide sequence: TGTGCCAGCTCACTCGGTTCGGTCAACGAGCAGTACGTC. This translates into CASSLGSVNEQYV. The chain couples TRBV18 to TRBJ2-7; the D is unclear. Between the trimmed V and J ends, which lost 4 bases and 5 bases, there was a span of 12 bases. The CDR3 is 13 residues long. CDR1 and CDR2 from the germline V gene are KGHSH and LQKENI.

The chain is built from TRBV28 and TRBJ2-1, with 7 bases identical to TRBD2. The CDR3 runs to 12 residues. The junction had 8 bases not matched to a gene; V was cut back by 3 bases and J by 15 bases. The V gene's germline CDR1 is MDHEN and CDR2 SYDVKM. The CDR3 DNA is TGTGCCAGCAGTTTTCCCCACGGGGAGGGGTTCTTC. As protein: CASSFPHGEGFF.

The table lists this clonotype with many counts. The chain employs TRBV2 and TRBJ1-5, with D possibly being TRBD1 (5 bases). The CDR3 has 15 residues. V was clipped by 5 bases and J by 1 base, with 12 bases between them. CDR1 is SNHLY, CDR2 FYNNEI, per germline. DNA of the CDR3: TGTGCCAGCAGTCTAGACAGCATAAGCAATCAGCCCCAGCATTTT. Translated: CASSLDSISNQPQHF.

This clonotype was picked up a small number of times. The chain has TRBV11-2 and TRBJ2-2; 8 nucleotides align to TRBD2. Germline V gene data show CDR1 as SGHAT and CDR2 as FQNNGV. The trim removed 2 bases at V and 4 bases at J, leaving 15 bases unmatched. This CDR3 has 19 amino acids. This chain's CDR3 is CASSLYSSGIRSGTGELFF. The CDR3 DNA reads as TGTGCCAGCAGCTTATACAGTAGCGGGATTCGGTCGGGCACCGGGGAGCTGTTTTTT. Complete variable domain (other parts from reference TRBV11-2 and TRBJ2-2): EAGVAQSPRYKIIEKRQSVAFWCNPISGHATLYWYQQILGQGPKLLIQFQNNGVVDDSQLPKDRFSAERLKGVDSTLKIQPAKLEDSAVYLCASSLYSSGIRSGTGELFFGEGSRLTVL.

This clonotype was seen more than once but under ten times. The chain joins TRBV5-1 to TRBJ1-4; 8 bases line up with TRBD1. This CDR3 is 18 amino acids long. CDR1 and CDR2 from the germline V gene are SGHRS and YFSETQ. The J segment lost 0 bases and the V segment lost 4 bases, leaving 11 bases of the junction unmatched. This CDR3 reads CASSRPGQEGSTNEKLFF. CDR3 coding DNA: TGCGCCAGCAGCAGACCGGGACAGGAAGGTTCAACTAATGAAAAACTGTTTTTT. Using reference TRBV5-1 and TRBJ1-4 for the parts outside the CDR3, the full variable domain is KAGVTQTPRYLIKTRGQQVTLSCSPISGHRSVSWYQQTPGQGLQFLFEYFSETQRNKGNFPGRFSGRQFSNSRSEMNVSTLELGDSALYLCASSRPGQEGSTNEKLFFGSGTQLSVL.